Sequencing of this TCR beta chain was carried out in a study of cytomegalovirus exposure and HLA in healthy donors. Broader study findings: Most TCR sequences were seen very rarely across donors, but some public TCRs occurred in many. A classifier reportedly called cytomegalovirus status with high sensitivity and specificity. Only CMV serostatus was available as immune exposure information.

V was trimmed by 6 bases and J by 5 bases, leaving 16 bases between them. The CDR3 contains 15 residues. CDR1 and CDR2 (germline): MNHEY, SVGAGI. PCR primers comprised 60 Vbeta and 13 Jbeta primers. Method: immunoSEQ multiplex PCR; TCRdb's copy keeps in-frame clones and lacks some. Of 150,000 to 200,000 clones in the sample, about four fifths were seen once. Of note for this clone: Its antigen is unidentified.

The clonotype comes from a boy aged 2 to 10 in good health and CMV-seronegative. This rearrangement joins TRBV6-5 to TRBJ2-2; TRBD2 might be the D (7 bases). Sequencing was performed on PBMCs. The CDR3 is CASRKGGGLTGELFF. The DNA of the CDR3 is TGTGCCAGCAGGAAAGGGGGGGGCCTTACCGGGGAGCTGTTTTTT.